Reported below is one T cell receptor beta chain. Its antigen remains unknown. These data originate in a study of shared clonotypes between healthy human individuals. Overall study: A donor's plate count was three for CD4 naive and three for CD4 memory; CD8 naive had two and CD8 memory one.

Some 27,000 T cell genomes, or about 0.2 ug DNA, went into the sorted-subset replicate PCRs. Original handling: Quality scores were absent from the junction-only immunoSEQ sequences, so filtering differed. This table comes from immunoSEQ multiplex PCR, and its TCRdb copy is limited to in-frame clones, with some not included. D and trimming come from the DNA, and the V and J calls and clone size come from that table. The table has 2.3 million or so clones, about 92% seen once. Study-wide results and caveats: A generally larger estimated richness was seen in naive subsets than in memory subsets.

This CDR3 is built from 13 residues. Germline assignment: CDR1 LNHDA and CDR2 SQIVND (reference sequence). The V gene lost 4 bases and the J gene lost 6 bases, with 10 bases spanning the gap. This TCR derives from a man younger than 35 in good health. Some clones in this sample may be carry-over from other donors' samples. This chain links TRBV19 with TRBJ2-4; no definite D call. Sequencing was performed on naive CD4+ T cells from PBMCs. The subset denotes: CD45RA+ positively selected. The CDR3 loop is CASSNNEGNIQYF. For the CDR3, the DNA is TGTGCCAGTAGTAATAACGAAGGAAACATTCAGTACTTC.